The rows below give T cell receptor beta chains drawn from one sample of a study of blood T cell repertoires in COVID-19. Measured with immunoSEQ multiplex PCR; TCRdb has only the in-frame clones, and not every one. The table lists approximately 240,000 clones, roughly 87% of them singletons. The sequenced sample consisted of PBMCs or T cells enriched from blood (not recorded which). All receptors come from a woman under 40 with acute COVID-19. CDR3s leave out the opening cysteine and the closing phenylalanine or tryptophan. The D gene is left open where the match is weak.

d_gene,v_gene,CDR3aa
TRBD1,TRBV29-1,SVETSERTGDNYGYT
NA,TRBV2,ASTWSQETQY
NA,TRBV3-1/TRBV3-2,ASSQTRFGNYGYT
NA,TRBV11-2,ASSFSSNQPQH
NA,TRBV30,AWSVNLNSPTEAF
NA,TRBV7-9,ASSLFGGYNSPLH
NA,TRBV7-2,ASSLQGYDTEAF
TRBD1,TRBV11-2,ASSKLLGQGSPLH
NA,TRBV25-1,ASSGSRTSFYEQY
NA,TRBV7-2,ASSLGVSGEKLF
TRBD1,TRBV5-6,ASSGETTGFLDYEQY
NA,TRBV13,ASSSVGDMNTEAF
NA,TRBV5-4,ASSLGLGGRAGELF
TRBD2,TRBV7-8,ASSELAGPGEQY
TRBD1,TRBV30,AWRAGTGAHNEQF
TRBD2,TRBV6-5,ASSRTSGHNEQF
NA,TRBV18,ASSPGGPPHEQF
NA,TRBV5-4,ASSIGQLYEQY
TRBD1,TRBV7-9,ASSLEGYRGRGYT
TRBD1,TRBV2,ASTTGQASNVLT
NA,TRBV2,ASSTGGLKANYGYT
NA,TRBV18,ASSHGPRQGNEKLF
TRBD2,TRBV3-1/TRBV3-2,ASSQGLAGQETQY
NA,TRBV7-9,ASSLLGGRNTEAF
NA,TRBV4-2,ASSHRDNQGEQF
NA,TRBV7-2,ASSATGISYNEQF
TRBD1,TRBV7-8,ASRPGQGLNNEQF
NA,TRBV9,ASSVGPGSYNEQF
TRBD2,TRBV29-1,SVGRQGGLAVEETQY
NA,TRBV5-1,ASTTWTASNQPQH
NA,TRBV29-1,SVGGDSYNEQF
NA,TRBV27,ASSLRVSLSPLH
TRBD1,TRBV11-2,ASSDQRGLYEQY
TRBD1,TRBV19,ASSPTTGINQPQH
NA,TRBV27,ASQRVLRGGGIYNEQF
NA,TRBV28,ASSPRGIQY
NA,TRBV9,ASSATQVSQAF